The 20 T cell receptor beta chains listed next were all sequenced from one sample in a study of OX40 agonist ivuxolimab in advanced cancers. Profiling relied on immunoSEQ multiplex PCR, and the TCRdb table lists in-frame clones only, not all of them. The table lists under 65,000 clones, around 87% of them singletons. Material: CD4+ or CD8+ T cells sorted from blood, obtained in a trial of the OX40 agonist ivuxolimab. The receptor source for this set is an adult with an advanced solid tumor such as melanoma, head and neck, liver or kidney cancer.

V is TRBV6-5 and J is TRBJ1-1; no clear D. The CDR3 loop spans 14 amino acids. CDR1 and CDR2 (germline): MNHEY, SVGAGI. Trimming shortened V by 4 bases and J by 5 bases, and 14 bases separated the two germline ends. For the CDR3, the DNA is TGTGCCAGCAGTTCGGGAGGGTCGGGAACTGAAGCTTTCTTT. Its translation is CASSSGGSGTEAFF.

The chain has TRBV11-2 and TRBJ2-7, with 7 bases aligning to TRBD2. V lost 1 base and J lost 2; bases outside the gene matches: 8. CDR1 and CDR2 from the germline V gene are SGHAT and FQNNGV. The CDR3 contains 16 residues. In DNA, the CDR3 is TGTGCCAGCAGCTTAGTGCGGGGGATAAACACCTACGAGCAGTACTTC. This sequence encodes CASSLVRGINTYEQYF. The whole variable domain, filled in from reference TRBV11-2 and TRBJ2-7, reads EAGVAQSPRYKIIEKRQSVAFWCNPISGHATLYWYQQILGQGPKLLIQFQNNGVVDDSQLPKDRFSAERLKGVDSTLKIQPAKLEDSAVYLCASSLVRGINTYEQYFGPGTRLTVT.

The chain recombines TRBV6-6 with TRBJ2-7; D call uncertain. V lost 7 bases, J lost 2 bases, and 9 bases lay in between. In germline, CDR1 is MNHNY, CDR2 SVGAGI (reference sequence). The length of the CDR3 is 12 residues. The CDR3 coding sequence is TGTGCCAGCAAAGACGATACCTACGAGCAGTACTTC. Its protein product is CASKDDTYEQYF.

The genes are TRBV10-3 and TRBJ2-7; tentative D call: TRBD2 (5 bases). CDR1 and CDR2 (germline): ENHRY, SYGVKD. The CDR3 consists of 11 residues. V was pared by 0 bases and J by 10 bases, with 7 bases between. The CDR3, as DNA: TGTGCCATCAGTGAGTCGACTACCCAGTACTTC. It specifies CAISESTTQYF.

V and J are TRBV7-9 and TRBJ1-6; D gene unclear. Germline V lookup: CDR1 SEHNR, CDR2 FQNEAQ (reference sequence). Trimming pared 1 base from V and 0 bases from J, leaving 10 bases between. The CDR3 consists of 17 residues. In DNA form, the CDR3 reads TGTGCCAGCAGCTTAGGCGGCGGGAGCTCCTATAATTCACCCCTCCACTTT. Its translation is CASSLGGGSSYNSPLHF.

V is TRBV6-6 and J is TRBJ2-1; no clear D gene. The CDR3 contains 15 residues. CDR1 and CDR2 (germline): MNHNY, SVGAGI (reference sequence). V shed 2 bases and J shed 9 bases, with 17 bases lying between them. The chain's CDR3 is CASSYQRPGMGEQFF. As DNA, the CDR3 is TGTGCCAGCAGTTACCAGCGTCCCGGTATGGGTGAGCAGTTCTTC.

J is TRBJ1-5 and V is TRBV4-2; perhaps TRBD1 as D (6 bases). V was shortened by 4 bases and J by 5 bases, with 12 bases between the two germline ends. The CDR3 runs 14 residues. Per the germline V gene, CDR1 is LGHNA and CDR2 is YNFKEQ. As DNA, the CDR3 is TGTGCCAGCAGCCCCGGACAGTTATATCAGCCCCAGCATTTT. Encoded protein: CASSPGQLYQPQHF.

The chain employs TRBV19 and TRBJ2-7; TRBD1 agrees at 7 bases. Germline CDR1 is LNHDA and CDR2 is SQIVND (reference sequence). The CDR3 sequence is 14 residues long. V shed 5 bases and J 1 base; nucleotides not matched to a gene: 5. CDR3 sequence (DNA): TGTGCCAGTAGTCCCGGGACAGCTTCCTACGAGCAGTACTTC. It codes for CASSPGTASYEQYF.

The chain carries TRBV6-5 and TRBJ2-2; D is uncertain. The CDR3 sequence is 14 residues long. Trimming removed 5 bases from V and 6 bases from J, with 13 bases in between. The germline CDR1 and CDR2 sequences are MNHEY and SVGAGI. The CDR3: CASSRIRESGELFF. As DNA, the CDR3 is TGTGCCAGCAGTCGAATTAGGGAATCCGGGGAGCTGTTTTTT.

The chain links TRBV5-4 to TRBJ2-5; no firm D call. The end of the DNA fits TRBJ2-7 better, so the J call may be wrong. This CDR3 spans 14 amino acids. The germline V gene encodes CDR1 SGHNT and CDR2 YYREEE (reference sequence). CDR3 loop: CASSMDPRSYEQYF. As DNA, the CDR3 is TGTGCCAGCAGCATGGACCCTCGCTCCTACGAGCAGTACTTC.

The chain has TRBV5-1 and TRBJ2-6, with 8 bases fitting TRBD1. The CDR3 is 17 amino acids. Germline lookup yields CDR1 SGHRS and CDR2 YFSETQ. With V trimmed by 0 bases and J by 4 bases, 6 bases remained unmatched. The CDR3: CASSLVGQGTGANVLTF. The CDR3 nucleotides read TGCGCCAGCAGCTTGGTAGGACAGGGTACGGGGGCCAACGTCCTGACTTTC.

The chain couples TRBV10-3 to TRBJ2-7; 7 positions match TRBD1. The germline CDR1 and CDR2 sequences are ENHRY and SYGVKD. The J segment lost 0 bases and the V segment lost 7 bases, leaving 9 bases of the junction unmatched. This CDR3 is built from 15 residues. CDR3 region: CAINAGTVSSYEQYF. DNA for the CDR3: TGTGCCATCAATGCCGGGACAGTCAGCTCCTACGAGCAGTACTTC.

The V call is TRBV9, the J call TRBJ2-5; the match to TRBD1 covers 10 bases. The V gene's germline CDR1 is SGDLS and CDR2 YYNGEE. Losses at the gene ends were 0 bases for V and 6 bases for J; bases not matched to a gene: 5. This CDR3 is 15 amino acids long. CDR3 coding DNA: TGTGCCAGCAGCGTAGGGACAGGGGGACCGCAGACCCAGTACTTC. As protein: CASSVGTGGPQTQYF.

The chain carries TRBV7-8 and TRBJ1-5; D perhaps matches TRBD1 (6 bases). V was clipped by 5 bases and J by 8 bases, with 19 bases between them. CDR1 is SGHVS and CDR2 is FQNEAQ in the germline V gene. CDR3 size: 15 residues. The DNA of the CDR3 is TGTGCCAGCAGCGGGGGACACCAACAGAATAAGCCCCAGCATTTT. Its translation: CASSGGHQQNKPQHF.

The chain combines TRBV10-2 with TRBJ1-2; D not resolved. In germline, CDR1 is WSHSY, CDR2 SAAADI. Deletions cut 3 bases from V and 3 bases from J, with 20 bases between. The CDR3 is made up of 17 amino acids. Here the CDR3 DNA reads TGCGCCAGCAGTGAATTGCTACTTCGGAACGTCGACTATGGCTACACCTTC. It encodes CASSELLLRNVDYGYTF.

The chain employs TRBV2 and TRBJ2-3; 14 bases line up with TRBD2. V gave up 3 bases and J gave up 0 bases; unmatched junction bases: 8. CDR3 size: 19 residues. In germline, CDR1 is SNHLY, CDR2 FYNNEI. The DNA of the CDR3 is TGTGCCAGCAGTGATTTGGGACTAGCGGGGGCCGGGAGCACAGATACGCAGTATTTT. Translated, it gives CASSDLGLAGAGSTDTQYF.

This chain connects TRBV14 to TRBJ2-5, with 10 positions matching TRBD2. Looked up from germline, CDR1 is SGHDN and CDR2 is FVKESK. This CDR3 region has 15 residues. Trimming took 3 bases from V and 5 from J; bases not matched to a gene: 6. The CDR3 reads CASSQLSGGAETQYF. The CDR3 DNA follows: TGTGCCAGCAGCCAGCTCAGCGGGGGGGCCGAGACCCAGTACTTC.

The rearrangement links TRBV18 to TRBJ2-2, with D tentatively TRBD1 (5 bases). V was shortened by 2 bases and J by 3 bases, with 10 bases between the two germline ends. The CDR3 loop spans 15 amino acids. In germline, CDR1 is KGHSH, CDR2 LQKENI. The CDR3 sequence is CASSPRDSDTGELFF. For the CDR3, the DNA is TGTGCCAGCTCACCAAGAGACAGCGACACCGGGGAGCTGTTTTTT.

V usage is TRBV9 and J usage is TRBJ2-2, with 8 nucleotides matching TRBD1. V gave up 2 bases and J gave up 4 bases; unmatched junction bases: 4. There are 15 residues in the CDR3. The germline V gene has CDR1 SGDLS and CDR2 YYNGEE. This chain's CDR3 is CASSVQGAGTGELFF. CDR3 bases: TGTGCCAGCAGCGTGCAGGGGGCGGGCACCGGGGAGCTGTTTTTT.

This chain joins TRBV5-5 and TRBJ1-2; D ambiguous. This CDR3 is built from 14 residues. V lost 4 bases and J 3 bases, leaving 13 bases between the germline ends. Germline values: CDR1 SGHKS, CDR2 YYEKEE (reference sequence). CDR3 nucleotides: TGTGCCAGCAGCCCCCTGGGTCACGACTATGGCTACACCTTC. Protein: CASSPLGHDYGYTF.